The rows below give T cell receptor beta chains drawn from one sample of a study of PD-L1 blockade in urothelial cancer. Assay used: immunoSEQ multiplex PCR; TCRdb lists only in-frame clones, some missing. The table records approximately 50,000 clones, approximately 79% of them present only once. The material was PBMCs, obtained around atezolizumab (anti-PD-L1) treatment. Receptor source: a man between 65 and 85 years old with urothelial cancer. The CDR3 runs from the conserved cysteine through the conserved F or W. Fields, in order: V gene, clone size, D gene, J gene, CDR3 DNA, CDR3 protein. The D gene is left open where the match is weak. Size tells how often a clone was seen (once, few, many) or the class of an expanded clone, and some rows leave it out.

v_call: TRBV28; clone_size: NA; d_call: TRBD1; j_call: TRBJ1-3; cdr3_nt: TGTGCCAGCAGTTTTAGCGACAGGGTCGTCGCAAGGGGGAAAAACACCATATATTTT; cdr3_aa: CASSFSDRVVARGKNTIYF
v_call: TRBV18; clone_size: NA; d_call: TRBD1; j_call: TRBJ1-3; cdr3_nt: TGTGCCAGCTCAGTCGGGACAGGAAGCTCTGGAAACACCATATATTTT; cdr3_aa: CASSVGTGSSGNTIYF
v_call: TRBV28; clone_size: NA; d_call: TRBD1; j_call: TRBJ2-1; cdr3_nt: TGTGCCATCTGGGGACAGGGGGCTAGCAATGAGCAGTTCTTC; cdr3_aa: CAIWGQGASNEQFF
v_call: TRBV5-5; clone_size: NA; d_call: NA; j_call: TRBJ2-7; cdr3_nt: TGTGCCAGCAGCTTGCTGCCGGGGGGCTATTCCTACGAGCAGTACTTC; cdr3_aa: CASSLLPGGYSYEQYF
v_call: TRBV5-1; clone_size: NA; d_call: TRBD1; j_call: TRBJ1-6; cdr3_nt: TGCGCCAGCAGCACCCACCCCGCGGGACAGGGGACAAATTCACCCCTCCACTTT; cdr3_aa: CASSTHPAGQGTNSPLHF
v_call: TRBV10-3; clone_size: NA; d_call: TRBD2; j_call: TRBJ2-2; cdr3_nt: TGTGCCATCACCGAGCGGGAGAGCACCGGGGAGCTGTTTTTT; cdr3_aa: CAITERESTGELFF
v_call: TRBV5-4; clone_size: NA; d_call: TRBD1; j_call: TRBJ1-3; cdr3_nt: TGTGCCAGCAGCCCACAGGGGTCTGGAAACACCATATATTTT; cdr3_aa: CASSPQGSGNTIYF
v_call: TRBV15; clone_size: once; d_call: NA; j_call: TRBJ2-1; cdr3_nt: TGTGCCACCAGCAGGACTAGTCGGGATGAGCAGTTCTTC; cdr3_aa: CATSRTSRDEQFF
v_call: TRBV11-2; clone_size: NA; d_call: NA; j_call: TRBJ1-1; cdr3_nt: TGTGCCAGCAGCTTATATTTGAACACTGAAGCTTTCTTT; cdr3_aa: CASSLYLNTEAFF
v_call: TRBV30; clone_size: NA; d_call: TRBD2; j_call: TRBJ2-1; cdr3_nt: TGTGCCTGGAGTGTTTCTAGCGGGAGCTACAATGAGCAGTTCTTC; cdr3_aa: CAWSVSSGSYNEQFF
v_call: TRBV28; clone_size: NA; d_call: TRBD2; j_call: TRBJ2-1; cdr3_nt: TGTGCCAGCAGTTTAAGGACTAGCGGATACAATGAGCAGTTCTTC; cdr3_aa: CASSLRTSGYNEQFF
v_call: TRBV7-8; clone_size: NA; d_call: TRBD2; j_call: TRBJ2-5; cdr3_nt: TGTGCCAGCAGCTCCCGGACTAGAGGGGAGACCCAGTACTTC; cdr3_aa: CASSSRTRGETQYF
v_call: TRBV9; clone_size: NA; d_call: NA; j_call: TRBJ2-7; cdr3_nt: TGTGCCAGCAGCGTAGATGGACAGTCCTACGAGCAGTACTTC; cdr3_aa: CASSVDGQSYEQYF